This is a list of T cell receptor beta chains from one sample in a study of low-dose radiotherapy and immunotherapy resistance in tumors. TCRdb itself ran the reads through MiXCR, one entry per CDR3 protein. The sample consists of some 53,000 distinct CDR3 sequences, roughly a third of them appearing once. The sample here was PBMCs, taken after low-dose radiotherapy plus immunotherapy. Source of these receptors: a male donor with rectosigmoid adenocarcinoma. Both conserved end residues are part of each CDR3. A D gene is named only where the DNA matches it firmly. Expanded clones get a size class; other rows say once, few or many, or leave the size out.

clone_size,d_call,j_call,v_call,cdr3_aa,cdr3_nt
.,.,TRBJ1-1,TRBV12-3/TRBV12-4,CASSIATEAFF,TGTGCCAGCAGTATAGCCACTGAAGCTTTCTTT
.,.,TRBJ2-6,TRBV27,CATGGQTGSGANVLTF,TGTGCCACGGGGGGACAGACCGGATCTGGGGCCAACGTCCTGACTTTC
many,TRBD1,TRBJ1-3,TRBV7-9,CASGRTGSGNTIYF,TGTGCCAGCGGTCGGACAGGCTCTGGAAACACCATATATTTT
many,TRBD2,TRBJ2-2,TRBV2,CATRGGRTGELFF,TGTGCCACCCGGGGGGGGCGAACCGGGGAGCTGTTTTTT
many,.,TRBJ2-3,TRBV6-2/TRBV6-3,CASSDLYTQYF,TGTGCCAGCAGTGACCTCTATACGCAGTATTTT
many,.,TRBJ1-1,TRBV29-1,CSGGDRTEAFF,TGCAGCGGGGGGGATCGCACTGAAGCTTTCTTT
many,.,TRBJ1-2,TRBV6-2/TRBV6-3,CASSPGYGYTF,TGTGCCAGCAGTCCAGGCTATGGCTACACCTTC
.,TRBD1,TRBJ2-5,TRBV6-6,CASSRDRGETQYF,TGTGCCAGCAGCCGGGACAGGGGAGAGACCCAGTACTTC
few,TRBD2,TRBJ2-1,TRBV5-1,CASSFLSGSGEQFF,TGCGCCAGCAGCTTTCTTAGCGGGAGTGGTGAGCAGTTCTTC
.,.,TRBJ2-2,TRBV27,CASSLAVRFGNTGELFF,TGTGCCAGCAGTTTAGCAGTCCGGTTCGGGAACACCGGGGAGCTGTTTTTT
.,.,TRBJ1-5,TRBV10-3,CAIRGLVGQPQHF,TGTGCCATCAGGGGACTGGTTGGTCAGCCCCAGCATTTT